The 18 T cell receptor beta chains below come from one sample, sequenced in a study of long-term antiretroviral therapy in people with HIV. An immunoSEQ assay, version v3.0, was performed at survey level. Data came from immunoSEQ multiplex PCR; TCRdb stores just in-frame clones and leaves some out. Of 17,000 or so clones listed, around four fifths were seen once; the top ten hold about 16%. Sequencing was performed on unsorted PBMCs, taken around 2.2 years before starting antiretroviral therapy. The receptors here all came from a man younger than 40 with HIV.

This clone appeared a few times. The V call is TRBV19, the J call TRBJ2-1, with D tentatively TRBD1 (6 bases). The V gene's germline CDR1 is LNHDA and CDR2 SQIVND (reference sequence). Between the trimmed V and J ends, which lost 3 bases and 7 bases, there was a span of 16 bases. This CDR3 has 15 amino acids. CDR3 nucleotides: TGTGCCAGTAGTATCAACGTGGCAGGGGCAAATGAGCAGTTCTTC. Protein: CASSINVAGANEQFF.

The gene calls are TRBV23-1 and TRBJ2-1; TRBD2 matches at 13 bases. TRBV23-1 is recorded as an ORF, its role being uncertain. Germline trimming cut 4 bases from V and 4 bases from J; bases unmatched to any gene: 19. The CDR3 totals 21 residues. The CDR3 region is CASSPKPRTSGGRTIYNEQFF. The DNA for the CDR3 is TGCGCCAGCAGTCCCAAACCGCGGACTAGCGGGGGCCGAACCATATACAATGAGCAGTTCTTC.

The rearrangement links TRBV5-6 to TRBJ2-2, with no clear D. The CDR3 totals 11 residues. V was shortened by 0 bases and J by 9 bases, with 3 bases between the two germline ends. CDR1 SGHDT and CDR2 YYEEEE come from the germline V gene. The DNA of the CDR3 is TGTGCCAGCAGCTTGGATTGGGAGCTGTTTTTT. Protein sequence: CASSLDWELFF.

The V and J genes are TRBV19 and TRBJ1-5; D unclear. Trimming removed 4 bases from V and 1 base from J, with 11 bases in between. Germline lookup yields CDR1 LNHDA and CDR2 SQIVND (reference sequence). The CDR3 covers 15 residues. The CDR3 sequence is CASSTNLGSNQPQHF. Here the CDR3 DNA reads TGTGCCAGTAGTACGAACCTTGGGAGCAATCAGCCCCAGCATTTT.

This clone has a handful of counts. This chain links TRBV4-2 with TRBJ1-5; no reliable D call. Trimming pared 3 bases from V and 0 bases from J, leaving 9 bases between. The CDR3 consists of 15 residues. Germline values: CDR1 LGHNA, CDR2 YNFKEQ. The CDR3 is CASSHFEDSNQPQHF. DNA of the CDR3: TGTGCCAGCAGCCATTTTGAGGATAGCAATCAGCCCCAGCATTTT.

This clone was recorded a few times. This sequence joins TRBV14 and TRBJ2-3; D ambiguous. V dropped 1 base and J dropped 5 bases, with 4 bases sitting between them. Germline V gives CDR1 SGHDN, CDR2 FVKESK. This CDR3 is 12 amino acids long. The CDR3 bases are TGTGCCAGCAGCCAAGTAGGAGATACGCAGTATTTT. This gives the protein CASSQVGDTQYF. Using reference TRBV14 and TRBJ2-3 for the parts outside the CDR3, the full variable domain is EAGVTQFPSHSVIEKGQTVTLRCDPISGHDNLYWYRRVMGKEIKFLLHFVKESKQDESGMPNNRFLAERTGGTYSTLKVQPAELEDSGVYFCASSQVGDTQYFGPGTRLTVL.

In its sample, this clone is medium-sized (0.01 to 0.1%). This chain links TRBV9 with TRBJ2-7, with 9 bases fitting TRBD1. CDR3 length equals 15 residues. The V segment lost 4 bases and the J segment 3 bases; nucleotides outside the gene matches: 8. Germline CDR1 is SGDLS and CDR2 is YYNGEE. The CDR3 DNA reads TGTGCCAGCAGCCCACAGGGACAGGGATTCTACGAGCAGTACTTC. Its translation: CASSPQGQGFYEQYF.

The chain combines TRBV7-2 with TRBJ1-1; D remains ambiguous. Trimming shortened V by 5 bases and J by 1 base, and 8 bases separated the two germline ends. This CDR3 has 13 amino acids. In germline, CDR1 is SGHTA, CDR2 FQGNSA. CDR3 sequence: CASSARGNTEAFF. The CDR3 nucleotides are TGTGCCAGCAGCGCCCGGGGGAACACTGAAGCTTTCTTT.

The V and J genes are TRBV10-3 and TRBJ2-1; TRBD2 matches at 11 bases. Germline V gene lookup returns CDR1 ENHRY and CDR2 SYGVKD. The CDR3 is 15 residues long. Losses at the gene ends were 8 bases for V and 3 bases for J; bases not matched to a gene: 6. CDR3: CAIAGTSGLYNEQFF. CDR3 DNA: TGTGCCATCGCCGGGACTAGCGGACTCTACAATGAGCAGTTCTTC.

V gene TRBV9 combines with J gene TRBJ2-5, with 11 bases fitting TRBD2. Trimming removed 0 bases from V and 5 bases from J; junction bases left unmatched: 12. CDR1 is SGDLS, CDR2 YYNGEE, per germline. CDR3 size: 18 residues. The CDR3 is CASSVAPSGGLGAETQYF. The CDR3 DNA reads TGTGCCAGCAGCGTAGCGCCTAGCGGGGGGCTCGGGGCGGAGACCCAGTACTTC.

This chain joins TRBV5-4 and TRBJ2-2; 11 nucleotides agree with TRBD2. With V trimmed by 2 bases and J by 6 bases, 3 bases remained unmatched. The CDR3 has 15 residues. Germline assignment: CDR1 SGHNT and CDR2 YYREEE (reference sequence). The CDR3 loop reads CASSFSGGAAGELFF. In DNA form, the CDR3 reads TGTGCCAGCAGCTTTAGCGGGGGGGCCGCCGGGGAGCTGTTTTTT.

CDR3 coding DNA: TGTGCCAGCTCACCCCACATGAACGGGGAGCAGTTCTTC. Its protein is CASSPHMNGEQFF. The chain employs TRBV18 and TRBJ2-1; D is ambiguous. Germline V gene lookup returns CDR1 KGHSH and CDR2 LQKENI. V was trimmed by 3 bases and J by 10 bases, leaving 13 bases between them. The CDR3 covers 13 residues.

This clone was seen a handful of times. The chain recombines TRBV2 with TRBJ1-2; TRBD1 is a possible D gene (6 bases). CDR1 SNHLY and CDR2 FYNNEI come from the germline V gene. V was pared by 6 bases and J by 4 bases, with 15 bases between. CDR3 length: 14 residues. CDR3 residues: CASSPEQGSYGYTF. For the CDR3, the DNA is TGTGCCAGCAGCCCCGAACAGGGAAGCTATGGCTACACCTTC.

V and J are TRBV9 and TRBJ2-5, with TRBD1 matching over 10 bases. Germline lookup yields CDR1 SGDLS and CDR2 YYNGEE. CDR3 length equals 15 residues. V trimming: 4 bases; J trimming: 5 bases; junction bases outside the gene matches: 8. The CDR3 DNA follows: TGTGCCAGCAGCCCTCGGACAGGGGGATCCGAGACCCAGTACTTC. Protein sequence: CASSPRTGGSETQYF.

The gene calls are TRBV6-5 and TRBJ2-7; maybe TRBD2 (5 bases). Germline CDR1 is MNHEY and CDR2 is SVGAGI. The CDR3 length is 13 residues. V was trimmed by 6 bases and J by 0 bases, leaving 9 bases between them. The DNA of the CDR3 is TGTGCCAGCAGACAGACTAACTCCTACGAGCAGTACTTC. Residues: CASRQTNSYEQYF.

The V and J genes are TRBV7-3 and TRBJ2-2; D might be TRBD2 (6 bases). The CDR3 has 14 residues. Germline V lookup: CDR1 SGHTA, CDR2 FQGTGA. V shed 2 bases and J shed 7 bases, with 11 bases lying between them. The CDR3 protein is CASSLGGDGGELFF. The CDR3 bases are TGTGCCAGCAGCTTAGGAGGGGACGGCGGGGAGCTGTTTTTT.

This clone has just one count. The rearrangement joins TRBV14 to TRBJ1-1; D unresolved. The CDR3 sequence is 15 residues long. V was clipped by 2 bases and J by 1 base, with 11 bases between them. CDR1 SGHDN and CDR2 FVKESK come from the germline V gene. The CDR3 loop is CASSQLRDKNTEAFF. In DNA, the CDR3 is TGTGCCAGCAGCCAACTAAGGGATAAGAACACTGAAGCTTTCTTT. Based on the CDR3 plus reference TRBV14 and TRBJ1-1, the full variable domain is EAGVTQFPSHSVIEKGQTVTLRCDPISGHDNLYWYRRVMGKEIKFLLHFVKESKQDESGMPNNRFLAERTGGTYSTLKVQPAELEDSGVYFCASSQLRDKNTEAFFGQGTRLTVV.

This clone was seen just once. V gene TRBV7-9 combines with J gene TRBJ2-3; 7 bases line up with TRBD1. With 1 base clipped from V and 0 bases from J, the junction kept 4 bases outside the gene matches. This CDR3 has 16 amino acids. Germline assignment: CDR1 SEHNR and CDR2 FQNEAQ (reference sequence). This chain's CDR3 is CASSLGQGTSTDTQYF. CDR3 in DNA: TGTGCCAGCAGCTTAGGACAGGGAACGAGCACAGATACGCAGTATTTT.